Following are 26 T cell receptor beta chains from one sample sequenced in a study of T cell responses to AZD1222 COVID-19 vaccine. The table came from immunoSEQ multiplex PCR; TCRdb's copy has only in-frame clones and leaves some out. The repertoire has about 85,000 clones, 80% to 90% of them found once; the top ten carry approximately 8%. The material was peripheral blood, obtained on day 0 of AZD1222 vaccination. The receptors come from an adult in good health.

The chain employs TRBV28 and TRBJ1-5; D is perhaps TRBD1 (5 bases). Trimming cost V 3 bases and J 5 bases, with 20 bases left between them. Germline V gene lookup returns CDR1 MDHEN and CDR2 SYDVKM. The CDR3 spans 17 residues. This CDR3 is CASSFLQGGGPYQPQHF. CDR3 in DNA: TGTGCCAGCAGTTTCCTCCAGGGCGGGGGTCCTTATCAGCCCCAGCATTTT.

This chain connects TRBV5-1 to TRBJ2-7; 9 bases line up with TRBD2. Germline loops: CDR1 SGHRS, CDR2 YFSETQ. V dropped 4 bases and J dropped 2; count of bases not matched to a gene: 10. This CDR3 spans 16 amino acids. Written as DNA, the CDR3 is TGCGCCAGCAGCGGCCCGACTAGCGGAGGGACCTACGAGCAGTACTTC. Its translation: CASSGPTSGGTYEQYF.

This chain connects TRBV27 to TRBJ2-2; D may be TRBD1 (7 bases). The CDR3 runs 16 residues. CDR1 and CDR2 (germline): MNHEY, SMNVEV (reference sequence). Trimming removed 7 bases at V and 5 bases at J, with 20 bases between. The CDR3 sequence: CASKPPGGTATGELFF. In DNA, the CDR3 is TGTGCCAGCAAACCTCCCGGAGGGACAGCGACCGGGGAGCTGTTTTTT.

This clone was observed a few times. The rearrangement uses TRBV15 and TRBJ2-7; 11 nucleotides match TRBD2. The J segment lost 2 bases and the V segment lost 1 base, leaving 13 bases of the junction unmatched. CDR1 and CDR2 (germline): LNHNV, YYDKDF (reference sequence). The CDR3 runs to 19 residues. As DNA, the CDR3 is TGTGCCACCAGCAGAGGAGGGGGCCTCCGACTAGCGGGACCCTACGAGCAGTACTTC. Protein product: CATSRGGGLRLAGPYEQYF.

The chain employs TRBV9 and TRBJ1-1; D possibly corresponds to TRBD1 (6 bases). Germline loops: CDR1 SGDLS, CDR2 YYNGEE. V lost 2 bases, J lost 1 base, and 15 bases lay in between. CDR3 length: 16 amino acids. CDR3: CASSVTPLGANTEAFF. CDR3 DNA: TGTGCCAGCAGCGTCACGCCCTTGGGGGCGAACACTGAAGCTTTCTTT. The complete variable domain, with remaining parts taken from reference TRBV9 and TRBJ1-1, reads DSGVTQTPKHLITATGQRVTLRCSPRSGDLSVYWYQQSLDQGLQFLIQYYNGEERAKGNILERFSAQQFPDLHSELNLSSLELGDSALYFCASSVTPLGANTEAFFGQGTRLTVV.

V usage is TRBV6-6 and J usage is TRBJ1-6, with a weak D call TRBD1 (5 bases). The CDR3 is made up of 13 amino acids. Germline loops: CDR1 MNHNY, CDR2 SVGAGI (reference sequence). Deletions cut 5 bases from V and 7 bases from J, with 9 bases between. CDR3 residues: CASSGRENSPLHF. The CDR3 DNA follows: TGTGCCAGCAGTGGCAGGGAGAATTCACCCCTCCACTTT.

CDR3: CASSSGLDLGTQYF. The CDR3 DNA is TGTGCCAGCAGTTCGGGACTAGACCTGGGTACGCAGTATTTT. The V and J genes are TRBV7-9 and TRBJ2-3, with 8 bases matching TRBD2. Germline CDR1 is SEHNR and CDR2 is FQNEAQ (reference sequence). This CDR3 comprises 14 residues. V gave up 6 bases and J gave up 8 bases; unmatched junction bases: 10. Variable domain in full (rest from reference TRBV7-9 and TRBJ2-3): DTGVSQNPRHKITKRGQNVTFRCDPISEHNRLYWYRQTLGQGPEFLTYFQNEAQLEKSRLLSDRFSAERPKGSFSTLEIQRTEQGDSAMYLCASSSGLDLGTQYFGPGTRLTVL.

In this sample, this clone turned up once. V and J are TRBV21-1 and TRBJ2-7; the DNA was not used to check the table's D call, TRBD1. TRBV21-1 is tagged as a pseudogene. The CDR3 is 14 amino acids. CDR3 nucleotides: TGTGCCAGCAGCAAAAGGACAGCTACCTACGAGCAGTACTTC. It specifies CASSKRTATYEQYF.

V gene TRBV28 combines with J gene TRBJ1-6; TRBD1 agrees at 8 bases. Germline V gives CDR1 MDHEN, CDR2 SYDVKM. The CDR3 has 13 amino acids. V trimming: 5 bases; J trimming: 7 bases; junction bases outside the gene matches: 1. The CDR3 bases are TGTGCCAGCAGTCGGACAGGGAATTCACCCCTCCACTTT. Protein: CASSRTGNSPLHF.

The chain carries TRBV6-1 and TRBJ2-2; 9 bases agree with TRBD1. The CDR3 runs 17 residues. Germline V gene data show CDR1 as MNHNS and CDR2 as SASEGT. V was pared by 3 bases and J by 6 bases, with 11 bases of the junction left unmatched. The CDR3 DNA sequence: TGTGCCAGCAGTGAGGTTTGGACAGGGGATATGGCCGGGGAGCTGTTTTTT. It translates to CASSEVWTGDMAGELFF.

The J gene is TRBJ1-2, the V gene TRBV19; 7 bases line up with TRBD1. J lost 5 bases, V lost 7 bases, and 7 bases had no gene match. Germline values: CDR1 LNHDA, CDR2 SQIVND (reference sequence). The CDR3 covers 13 residues. Here the CDR3 DNA reads TGTGCCAGTACCCCTGGACAGGTTTATGGCTACACCTTC. Translating gives CASTPGQVYGYTF.

The V call is TRBV3-1 (or the pseudogene TRBV3-2), the J call TRBJ1-1, with D unresolved. V lost 0 bases to trimming and J lost 10 bases, with 6 bases between them. CDR1 is LGHDT, CDR2 YNNKEL, per germline (reference sequence). The CDR3 covers 11 residues. CDR3 bases: TGTGCCAGCAGCCAAGAGAGGGTAGCTTTCTTT. As protein: CASSQERVAFF.

This clone was picked up one time. CDR3 in amino acids: CASRPQGASEKLFF. CDR3 nucleotides: TGTGCCAGCAGACCCCAGGGGGCAAGTGAAAAACTGTTTTTT. The chain is built from TRBV7-8 and TRBJ1-4, with TRBD1 matching over 8 bases. Germline V lookup: CDR1 SGHVS, CDR2 FQNEAQ. The CDR3 spans 14 residues. V shed 6 bases and J 7 bases; nucleotides not matched to a gene: 7.

The V call is TRBV18, the J call TRBJ1-5; a weak D match, TRBD1 (6 bases). Germline V lookup: CDR1 KGHSH, CDR2 LQKENI. The CDR3 is 15 amino acids. The V end lost 4 bases, the J end lost 1 base, and 11 bases lay between the germline ends. The CDR3 spells CASSQETGSNQPQHF. Here the CDR3 DNA reads TGTGCCAGCTCACAGGAAACAGGGAGCAATCAGCCCCAGCATTTT.

This clone was seen at least ten times. This chain uses TRBV2 with TRBJ1-3; no definite D call. Germline lookup yields CDR1 SNHLY and CDR2 FYNNEI. The CDR3 runs 14 residues. V was shortened by 0 bases and J by 0 bases, with 3 bases between the two germline ends. CDR3 nucleotides: TGTGCCAGCAGTGAAGCTAGCTCTGGAAACACCATATATTTT. This gives the protein CASSEASSGNTIYF.

The chain is built from TRBV5-5 and TRBJ2-2; perhaps TRBD1 as D (6 bases). Per germline, CDR1 SGHKS and CDR2 YYEKEE (reference sequence). V was shortened by 1 base and J by 5 bases, with 15 bases between the two germline ends. The CDR3 length is 16 residues. The CDR3 is CASSLWGQVRTGELFF. The CDR3 DNA sequence: TGTGCCAGCAGCTTGTGGGGGCAAGTTAGGACCGGGGAGCTGTTTTTT.

This chain joins TRBV6-5 and TRBJ2-1, with 12 positions matching TRBD2. Germline-derived CDR1 and CDR2 are MNHEY and SVGAGI. With 0 bases clipped from V and 8 bases from J, the junction kept 5 bases outside the gene matches. This CDR3 is built from 16 residues. DNA of the CDR3: TGTGCCAGCAGTTACTCGGCTAGCGGGAGGGTCGATGAGCAGTTCTTC. It encodes CASSYSASGRVDEQFF.

This clone was counted between two and nine times. V usage is TRBV19 and J usage is TRBJ1-2, with D possibly matching TRBD1 (5 bases). This CDR3 has 13 amino acids. Trimming stripped 5 bases from V and 10 bases from J, with 17 bases between. Germline V lookup: CDR1 LNHDA, CDR2 SQIVND (reference sequence). CDR3 sequence: CASSSPGLGLYTF. CDR3 coding DNA: TGTGCCAGTAGTTCACCAGGGCTCGGCCTCTACACCTTC. Filled out from reference TRBV19 and TRBJ1-2, the complete variable domain reads DGGITQSPKYLFRKEGQNVTLSCEQNLNHDAMYWYRQDPGQGLRLIYYSQIVNDFQKGDIAEGYSVSREKKESFPLTVTSAQKNPTAFYLCASSSPGLGLYTFGSGTRLTVV.

This chain links TRBV12-3 or TRBV12-4 with TRBJ1-5, with unresolved D. With 7 bases removed from V and 0 bases from J, the gap between germline ends came to 7 bases. The CDR3 is 13 amino acids. CDR3 bases: TGTGCCAGCACGAGATATAGCAATCAGCCCCAGCATTTT. Translated: CASTRYSNQPQHF.

J is TRBJ2-7 and V is TRBV2; 7 bases match TRBD2. The CDR3 consists of 15 residues. V trimming: 4 bases; J trimming: 0 bases; junction bases outside the gene matches: 6. From germline, CDR1 is SNHLY and CDR2 FYNNEI. The CDR3 is CASSVSGAASYEQYF. CDR3 DNA sequence: TGTGCCAGCAGTGTCAGCGGGGCAGCCTCCTACGAGCAGTACTTC. The variable domain in full, completed from reference TRBV2 and TRBJ2-7, reads EPEVTQTPSHQVTQMGQEVILRCVPISNHLYFYWYRQILGQKVEFLVSFYNNEISEKSEIFDDQFSVERPDGSNFTLKIRSTKLEDSAMYFCASSVSGAASYEQYFGPGTRLTVT.

V and J are TRBV7-2 and TRBJ2-3, with D maybe TRBD2 (5 bases). The CDR3 is made up of 13 amino acids. V was pared by 5 bases and J by 6 bases, with 12 bases between. Germline CDR1 is SGHTA and CDR2 is FQGNSA. The CDR3 nucleotides read TGTGCCAGCAGCCCGACGGCGGGCGATACGCAGTATTTT. Its translation: CASSPTAGDTQYF. Full variable domain (rest looked up from reference TRBV7-2 and TRBJ2-3): GAGVSQSPSNKVTEKGKDVELRCDPISGHTALYWYRQSLGQGLEFLIYFQGNSAPDKSGLPSDRFSAERTGGSVSTLTIQRTQQEDSAVYLCASSPTAGDTQYFGPGTRLTVL.

DNA for the CDR3: TGTGCCAGCAGCCTCCAAAGGGGCGGAGAGACCCAGTACTTC. Its translation is CASSLQRGGETQYF. The chain is built from TRBV3-1 (or the pseudogene TRBV3-2) and TRBJ2-5; TRBD1 might be the D (5 bases). CDR1 and CDR2 from the germline V gene are LGHDT and YNNKEL (reference sequence). The V end was cut by 4 bases, the J end by 4 bases, with 13 bases between. The CDR3 runs to 14 residues.

The chain is built from TRBV4-1 and TRBJ2-7, with TRBD1 matching over 9 bases. After removal of 4 bases from V and 3 bases from J, the junction contained 7 bases not matched to a gene. In germline, CDR1 is MGHRA, CDR2 YSYEKL. The CDR3 covers 15 residues. CDR3: CASSPTGTGIYEQYF. The CDR3 coding sequence is TGCGCCAGCAGCCCAACCGGGACAGGGATCTACGAGCAGTACTTC.

In this sample, this clone turned up a few times. The chain couples TRBV2 to TRBJ1-5; tentatively, D is TRBD1 (5 bases). Trimming cost V 6 bases and J 5 bases, with 14 bases left between them. The germline gives CDR1 SNHLY, CDR2 FYNNEI. The CDR3 has 14 residues. The CDR3 DNA reads TGTGCCAGCAGACCTGGGGGAGCGTATCAGCCCCAGCATTTT. It specifies CASRPGGAYQPQHF.

The chain combines TRBV28 with TRBJ2-7, with 12 bases that match TRBD1. V lost 2 bases to trimming and J lost 6 bases; unmatched junction nucleotides: 5. Looked up from germline, CDR1 is MDHEN and CDR2 is SYDVKM. There are 15 residues in the CDR3. The CDR3 nucleotides read TGTGCCAGCAGTTTAGCCGGGACAGGGGGCGGCGAGCAGTACTTC. Translated, it gives CASSLAGTGGGEQYF. Full variable domain (remainder filled in from reference TRBV28 and TRBJ2-7): DVKVTQSSRYLVKRTGEKVFLECVQDMDHENMFWYRQDPGLGLRLIYFSYDVKMKEKGDIPEGYSVSREKKERFSLILESASTNQTSMYLCASSLAGTGGGEQYFGPGTRLTVT.

The V call is TRBV12-3 or TRBV12-4, the J call TRBJ1-2, with 7 bases matching TRBD1. The J segment lost 3 bases and the V segment lost 4 bases, leaving 2 bases of the junction unmatched. The CDR3 is 13 amino acids. Here the CDR3 DNA reads TGTGCCAGCAGTTATACAGGGGACTATGGCTACACCTTC. Its protein product is CASSYTGDYGYTF.